This TCR beta chain came from a study of shared clonotypes between healthy human individuals. TCRdb's table, derived via immunoSEQ multiplex PCR, lists solely in-frame clones and lacks some. The sample holds 2 million to 3 million clones, roughly 93% seen once. Of note for this clone: Antigen: not known.

Study observations and caveats: Generally, naive subsets (rather than memory subsets) showed larger estimated richness.

The V gene's germline CDR1 is SGHTA and CDR2 FQGTGA. The CDR3 spans 14 residues. After removal of 6 bases from V and 2 bases from J, the junction contained 4 bases not matched to a gene. This chain joins TRBV7-3 and TRBJ2-3; 8 bases line up with TRBD2. The specimen was naive CD4+ T cells from PBMCs. Subset of the sample: CD45RA+ positively selected. This clonotype originated in a man aged 18 to 29 in good health. Some clones in this sample may be carry-over from other donors' samples. DNA of the CDR3: TGTGCCAGCAGTCGGGGACTAGTCACAGATACGCAGTATTTT. This gives the protein CASSRGLVTDTQYF.